Listed below are T cell receptor beta chains from one sample, sequenced in a study of beta chain features in type 1 diabetes. TCRdb's table, derived via immunoSEQ multiplex PCR, lists solely in-frame clones and lacks some. This sample has 680,000 or so clones; 13% occur once, and the top ten carry approximately 0.021%. Sample: naive CD4+ T cells from blood. Source of these receptors: a man aged 18 to 29 with type 1 diabetes. The CDR3 runs from the conserved cysteine through the conserved F or W. D genes are given only for firm matches. The size field is filled for only some rows; it gives once, few, many or a size class.

v_gene	abundance	j_gene	d_gene	CDR3nt	CDR3aa
TRBV5-4	-	TRBJ2-1	TRBD1	TGTGCCAGCAGCTTGGATCGGACAGGGGGGTACAATGAGCAGTTCTTC	CASSLDRTGGYNEQFF
TRBV2	-	TRBJ2-3	-	TGTGCCAGCAGTTGGGACCGAGGGCCAGATACGCAGTATTTT	CASSWDRGPDTQYF
TRBV4-1	few	TRBJ2-2	-	TGCGCCAGCAGCCAAGTGGGGGCAGGCTCCGGGGAGCTGTTTTTT	CASSQVGAGSGELFF
TRBV11-2	-	TRBJ1-1	-	TGTGCCAGCAGCTTGGGAACTAGTAGTCTGGGCACTGAAGCTTTCTTT	CASSLGTSSLGTEAFF
TRBV15	-	TRBJ2-1	TRBD1	TGTGCCACCAGCTTGACAGGGAGCTCCTACAATGAGCAGTTCTTC	CATSLTGSSYNEQFF
TRBV5-6	few	TRBJ1-5	-	TGTGCCAGCAGCTTGGGAGTAGGCAATCAGCCCCAGCATTTT	CASSLGVGNQPQHF
TRBV27	-	TRBJ2-7	TRBD1	TGTGCCAGCAGTTCCGGGACAGGGAGCCACGAGCAGTACTTC	CASSSGTGSHEQYF
TRBV29-1	few	TRBJ1-1	-	TGCAGCGTGGGGGGACGGATGAACACTGAAGCTTTCTTT	CSVGGRMNTEAFF
TRBV7-9	once	TRBJ1-2	TRBD1	TGTGCCAGCAGTATTACAGGGGGCCATGGCTACACCTTC	CASSITGGHGYTF
TRBV6-1	-	TRBJ2-7	TRBD2	TGTGCCAGCAAGACTAGCGGGGTCTACGAGCAGTACTTC	CASKTSGVYEQYF
TRBV30	many	TRBJ1-5	-	TGTGCCTGGAGTGCAGATAGCAATCAGCCCCAGCATTTT	CAWSADSNQPQHF
TRBV5-6	-	TRBJ1-1	-	TGTGCCAGCAGCTCGGGGGCCAGAGTGAACACTGAAGCTTTCTTT	CASSSGARVNTEAFF
TRBV5-1	-	TRBJ1-5	-	TGCGCCAGCAGTCGGGACGGGAACATCAATCAGCCCCAGCATTTT	CASSRDGNINQPQHF
TRBV11-1	-	TRBJ1-6	-	TGTGCCAGCAGCTCCAGAAGCCGTAATTCACCCCTCCACTTT	CASSSRSRNSPLHF
TRBV29-1	-	TRBJ2-1	-	TGCAGCGTTGAAGGACAGGGAGGGGGTTACAATGAGCAGTTCTTC	CSVEGQGGGYNEQFF
TRBV6-5	few	TRBJ1-6	-	TGTGCCAGCAGTACGCAGGGTTCTTTCCTCCACTTT	CASSTQGSFLHF
TRBV29-1	few	TRBJ1-4	-	TGCAGCGTTGAAGATTCTCAGGTTGGCGAAAAACTGTTTTTT	CSVEDSQVGEKLFF
TRBV10-3	-	TRBJ2-5	TRBD1	TGTGCCATCAGTGTACAGGGGGGTTCGGAGACCCAGTACTTC	CAISVQGGSETQYF
TRBV2	-	TRBJ2-7	-	TGTGCCAGCAGTGAGCTGGGGGGCGGCGAGCAGTACTTC	CASSELGGGEQYF
TRBV6-1	-	TRBJ2-4	-	TGTGCCAGCAGTGAAGCGGGAAAAGCCGCGGCCAAAAACATTCAGTACTTC	CASSEAGKAAAKNIQYF
TRBV10-3	few	TRBJ2-4	-	TGTGCCATCAGTGAGTCGAATGGCCTTGGGACAACGATTCAGTACTTC	CAISESNGLGTTIQYF
TRBV18	-	TRBJ1-2	-	TGTGCCAGCTCATCAGGACAGATACTTAACTATGGCTACACCTTC	CASSSGQILNYGYTF
TRBV19	-	TRBJ1-6	TRBD1	TGTGCCAGTAGTCCCCGACAGGGAACCCTCCACTTT	CASSPRQGTLHF
TRBV6-5	few	TRBJ1-1	-	TGTGCCAGCAACAGGGTAGGAACTGAAGCTTTCTTT	CASNRVGTEAFF
TRBV7-9	-	TRBJ1-2	-	TGTGCCAGCAGCCCGAGGGGACTCGATAACTATGGCTACACCTTC	CASSPRGLDNYGYTF
TRBV30	-	TRBJ1-2	-	TGTGCCTGCCCGCCCTACACCTTC	CACPPYTF
TRBV6-1	few	TRBJ1-1	TRBD1	TGTGCCAGCAGGAACAGGGGGCGGGACACTGAAGCTTTCTTT	CASRNRGRDTEAFF
TRBV9	few	TRBJ2-7	-	TGTGCCAGCAGCGCGACGGCCTCTTACGAGCAGTACTTC	CASSATASYEQYF
TRBV7-2	-	TRBJ1-1	-	TGTGCCAGCAGCTTATCCGTGAACACTGAAGCTTTCTTT	CASSLSVNTEAFF
TRBV18	-	TRBJ1-6	-	TGTGCCAGCTCACCAGGGGTGGATTCACCCCTCCACTTT	CASSPGVDSPLHF
TRBV30	few	TRBJ1-2	-	TGTGCCTGGAGTGTACAAGAGATAATCTATGGCTACACCTTC	CAWSVQEIIYGYTF
TRBV30	few	TRBJ1-2	-	TGTGCCTGGAGGAGTACAGCAATGGGGTATGGCTACACCTTC	CAWRSTAMGYGYTF
TRBV27	-	TRBJ2-6	-	TGTGCCAGCAGTTGGATGGGGTCTGGGGCCAACGTCCTGACTTTC	CASSWMGSGANVLTF
TRBV6-5	few	TRBJ2-5	TRBD2	TGTGCCAGCAGTTACGGGCGGGGGAAAGAGACCCAGTACTTC	CASSYGRGKETQYF
TRBV29-1	few	TRBJ1-4	-	TGCAGCGTCCGACAGGTTAATGAAAAACTGTTTTTT	CSVRQVNEKLFF
TRBV30	-	TRBJ2-2	-	TGTGCCTGGAGTGTTCAAAACGGGGAGCTGTTTTTT	CAWSVQNGELFF
TRBV7-9	-	TRBJ2-5	-	TGTGCCAGCAGCAAACAGGGCGGAGGGGAGACCCAGTACTTC	CASSKQGGGETQYF
TRBV7-2	few	TRBJ1-2	TRBD1	TGTGCCAGCACGCGACAGGGCGCTACTAACTATGGCTACACCTTC	CASTRQGATNYGYTF
TRBV7-2	few	TRBJ2-3	-	TGTGCCAGCAGCGGGGGGGCCGGGGATACGCAGTATTTT	CASSGGAGDTQYF
TRBV1	-	TRBJ1-1	-	TGCACCAGCAGCCAGGAACGGGGGGACACTGAAGCTTTCTTT	CTSSQERGDTEAFF
TRBV5-6	few	TRBJ1-2	TRBD1	TGTGCCAGCAGCATTTGGGGACAGCCTTATGGCTACACCTTC	CASSIWGQPYGYTF
TRBV2	-	TRBJ2-7	TRBD1	TGTGCCAGCAGTGAGACAGGGGACTCCTACGAGCAGTACTTC	CASSETGDSYEQYF